The 30 T cell receptor beta chains listed next were all sequenced from one sample in a study of identical twins. TCRdb analysed the 5' RACE reads with MiXCR anew, one entry per CDR3 protein. The top ten hold around 0.5% of the sample, which has about 530,000 distinct CDR3 sequences, about a fifth seen once. This same sample was also taken into another study, of yellow fever vaccine responses in identical twins.

The specimen was CD4+ T cells sorted from blood. The receptors originated from a woman under 30 in good health.

This clonotype appeared a few times. The chain is built from TRBV9 and TRBJ1-2, with D perhaps matching TRBD1 (5 bases). The CDR3 is 14 residues long. CDR1 is SGDLS and CDR2 is YYNGEE in the germline V gene. Deletions cut 4 bases from V and 1 base from J, with 11 bases between. CDR3 sequence reads: CASSPRDSNYGYTF. CDR3 bases: TGTGCCAGCAGCCCCCGAGACAGTAACTATGGCTACACCTTC.

This clonotype was observed many times. The chain links TRBV7-9 to TRBJ1-1, with 8 bases fitting TRBD1. The CDR3 has 15 amino acids. Germline V gene data show CDR1 as SEHNR and CDR2 as FQNEAQ (reference sequence). The J segment lost 0 bases and the V segment lost 3 bases, leaving 3 bases of the junction unmatched. DNA for the CDR3: TGTGCCAGCAGCTTCGGGACAGGTGTGAACACTGAAGCTTTCTTT. It encodes CASSFGTGVNTEAFF.

This chain connects TRBV5-1 to TRBJ2-3, with TRBD2 matching over 9 bases. CDR1 SGHRS and CDR2 YFSETQ come from the germline V gene. V shed 0 bases, J shed 4 bases, and the junction held 6 bases outside the gene matches. This CDR3 spans 16 amino acids. The CDR3, as DNA: TGCGCCAGCAGCTTGGATCCTAGCGGGATCGCAGATACGCAGTATTTT. Translating it yields CASSLDPSGIADTQYF.

In its sample, this clonotype was seen a few times. The chain uses TRBV7-9 and TRBJ2-7; TRBD1 agrees at 7 bases. The CDR3 contains 14 residues. Germline assignment: CDR1 SEHNR and CDR2 FQNEAQ (reference sequence). Trimming at V came to 5 bases and at J to 0 bases, leaving 4 bases not matched to a gene. The chain's CDR3 is CASSLTGASYEQYF. CDR3 sequence (DNA): TGTGCCAGCAGCCTCACAGGGGCCTCCTACGAGCAGTACTTC.

This clonotype was found a few times. The rearrangement joins TRBV27 to TRBJ1-4; weak D call: TRBD1 (5 bases). The CDR3 is made up of 17 amino acids. The germline V gene has CDR1 MNHEY and CDR2 SMNVEV (reference sequence). Trimming removed 0 bases from V and 10 bases from J, with 21 bases in between. The CDR3 region has the DNA TGTGCCAGCAGTTTATCCTCCGGACGGGCAGGGAGAGGAAAACTGTTTTTT. Amino acids: CASSLSSGRAGRGKLFF. The full variable domain, completed using reference TRBV27 and TRBJ1-4, is EAQVTQNPRYLITVTGKKLTVTCSQNMNHEYMSWYRQDPGLGLRQIYYSMNVEVTDKGDVPEGYKVSRKEKRNFPLILESPSPNQTSLYFCASSLSSGRAGRGKLFFGSGTQLSVL.

The chain has TRBV9 and TRBJ2-1; 8 nucleotides agree with TRBD2. The CDR3 runs to 14 residues. V shed 3 bases, J shed 6 bases, and the junction held 5 bases outside the gene matches. Germline V lookup: CDR1 SGDLS, CDR2 YYNGEE. The CDR3 protein is CASSDGLASNEQFF. The DNA for the CDR3 is TGTGCCAGCAGCGACGGACTAGCCTCCAATGAGCAGTTCTTC.

A few counts support this clonotype. CDR3 loop: CASSSPNRGSRNEQFF. The CDR3 DNA is TGTGCCAGCAGCTCTCCGAACAGGGGTAGTAGGAATGAGCAGTTCTTC. The genes are TRBV7-3 and TRBJ2-1; 7 nucleotides match TRBD1. Germline V gene sequence: CDR1 SGHTA, CDR2 FQGTGA. With 4 bases clipped from V and 7 bases from J, the junction kept 13 bases outside the gene matches. This CDR3 region has 16 residues.

This rearrangement joins TRBV20-1 to TRBJ2-1, with D maybe TRBD2 (5 bases). The V gene's germline CDR1 is DFQATT and CDR2 SNEGSKA (reference sequence). The CDR3 totals 14 residues. The V end lost 4 bases, the J end lost 3 bases, and 13 bases lay between the germline ends. The chain's CDR3 is CSATRVVDYNEQFF. CDR3 DNA: TGCAGTGCTACGAGGGTAGTCGACTACAATGAGCAGTTCTTC.

This clonotype has a handful of counts. V is TRBV18 and J is TRBJ1-6; the D is unclear. CDR1 and CDR2 (germline): KGHSH, LQKENI. Trimming pared 4 bases from V and 3 bases from J, leaving 10 bases between. The CDR3 length is 15 residues. This CDR3 reads CASSHTENYNSPLHF. CDR3 coding DNA: TGTGCCAGCTCACACACAGAAAACTATAATTCACCCCTCCACTTT.

In its sample, this clonotype was seen a few times. The chain employs TRBV20-1 and TRBJ2-1, with D unclear. Germline CDR1 DFQATT, CDR2 SNEGSKA (reference sequence). Trimming left V 6 bases short and J 0 bases short, with 12 bases between. The CDR3 length is 14 residues. The CDR3 protein is CSATILSSYNEQFF. The CDR3 nucleotides are TGCAGTGCAACAATTCTTAGCTCCTACAATGAGCAGTTCTTC.

This clonotype was counted between two and nine times. This chain links TRBV6-4 with TRBJ2-1, with 13 bases that match TRBD2. Per germline, CDR1 MRHNA and CDR2 SNTAGT. The CDR3 runs to 15 residues. The ends lost 5 bases at V and 7 bases at J; junction bases unmatched: 5. The DNA of the CDR3 is TGTGCCAGCAGTAGGACTAGCGGGAGATGGAATGAGCAGTTCTTC. It encodes CASSRTSGRWNEQFF.

This clonotype has a handful of counts. This chain uses TRBV3-1 with TRBJ1-5; the D gene is possibly TRBD1 (5 bases). The CDR3 has 15 residues. Germline lookup yields CDR1 LGHDT and CDR2 YNNKEL (reference sequence). Trimming took 0 bases from V and 3 from J, leaving 9 bases between them. In DNA, the CDR3 is TGTGCCAGCAGCCAAGATTCAGGGTACAATCAGCCCCAGCATTTT. It translates to CASSQDSGYNQPQHF.

The rearrangement joins TRBV9 to TRBJ1-4; no clear D. Germline lookup yields CDR1 SGDLS and CDR2 YYNGEE. V lost 0 bases and J 8 bases, leaving 11 bases between the germline ends. The CDR3 consists of 14 residues. The CDR3 spells CASSVVRRGEKLFF. As DNA, the CDR3 is TGTGCCAGCAGCGTAGTCAGGAGAGGAGAAAAACTGTTTTTT. Full variable domain (outside the CDR3, taken from reference TRBV9 and TRBJ1-4): DSGVTQTPKHLITATGQRVTLRCSPRSGDLSVYWYQQSLDQGLQFLIQYYNGEERAKGNILERFSAQQFPDLHSELNLSSLELGDSALYFCASSVVRRGEKLFFGSGTQLSVL.

This clonotype was picked up a small number of times. The chain uses TRBV5-1 and TRBJ2-1, with D possibly matching TRBD1 (6 bases). CDR3 length: 13 amino acids. CDR1 and CDR2 from the germline V gene are SGHRS and YFSETQ. V lost 6 bases and J lost 9, with 16 bases in between. The CDR3 protein is CASIEGVLGEQFF. The CDR3 DNA reads as TGCGCCAGCATTGAGGGGGTTTTAGGTGAGCAGTTCTTC.

The V gene is TRBV18, the J gene TRBJ2-3; tentatively, D is TRBD2 (5 bases). V dropped 4 bases and J dropped 4 bases, with 12 bases sitting between them. CDR3 length equals 14 residues. Germline V gene data show CDR1 as KGHSH and CDR2 as LQKENI. CDR3 DNA: TGTGCCAGCTCACAGTCCTGGCGGGCAGATACGCAGTATTTT. Residues: CASSQSWRADTQYF.

The chain carries TRBV7-2 and TRBJ2-3; D gene uncertain. Per the germline V gene, CDR1 is SGHTA and CDR2 is FQGNSA. Trimming took off 5 bases at V and 7 bases at J, with 10 bases between the two ends. There are 12 residues in the CDR3. This chain's CDR3 is CASSPAVNTQYF. As DNA, the CDR3 is TGTGCCAGCAGCCCGGCCGTGAATACGCAGTATTTT.

This sequence joins TRBV6-4 and TRBJ2-7; D unresolved. From germline, CDR1 is MRHNA and CDR2 SNTAGT. There are 17 residues in the CDR3. Trimming shortened V by 3 bases and J by 1 base, and 19 bases separated the two germline ends. The CDR3: CASSDNFWAGRSYEQYV. DNA for the CDR3: TGTGCCAGCAGTGATAATTTCTGGGCTGGTAGATCCTACGAGCAGTACGTC.

This clonotype was detected only a few times. This chain connects TRBV15 to TRBJ2-5; 7 positions match TRBD2. Per germline, CDR1 LNHNV and CDR2 YYDKDF (reference sequence). The length of the CDR3 is 16 residues. V shed 3 bases, J shed 2 bases, and the junction held 9 bases outside the gene matches. CDR3 sequence reads: CATSRQAGLAQETQYF. The CDR3 DNA sequence: TGTGCCACCAGCAGGCAAGCGGGACTGGCTCAAGAGACCCAGTACTTC.

This clonotype was seen only a few times. The DNA for the CDR3 is TGTGCCAGCAGCCAAAGGGCCTTTGAGCAGTTCTTC. This translates into CASSQRAFEQFF. V is TRBV3-1 and J is TRBJ2-1; D gene unclear. This CDR3 is built from 12 residues. V was cut by 2 bases and J by 9 bases, with 8 bases left in between. CDR1 and CDR2 (germline): LGHDT, YNNKEL (reference sequence).

Only a few counts were recorded for this clonotype. This sequence joins TRBV24-1 and TRBJ1-1; D is perhaps TRBD1 (5 bases). The germline V gene has CDR1 KGHDR and CDR2 SFDVKD. The CDR3 has 14 amino acids. The V and J ends lost 5 bases and 1 base respectively, with 10 bases between them. The CDR3 loop is CATSGPDKNTEAFF. As DNA, the CDR3 is TGTGCCACCAGTGGTCCGGACAAGAACACTGAAGCTTTCTTT.

This clonotype is a singleton in its sample. This chain joins TRBV5-1 and TRBJ1-1; weak D call: TRBD1 (6 bases). Deletions cut 4 bases from V and 0 bases from J, with 13 bases between. From germline, CDR1 is SGHRS and CDR2 YFSETQ. CDR3 length equals 15 residues. The CDR3 here is CASSKNREMNTEAFF. The CDR3 nucleotides are TGCGCCAGCAGCAAAAACAGGGAAATGAACACTGAAGCTTTCTTT.

There are a few counts of this clonotype. V gene TRBV7-2 combines with J gene TRBJ2-5; 10 bases map to TRBD2. CDR1 is SGHTA and CDR2 is FQGNSA in the germline V gene. The CDR3 consists of 15 residues. Trimming took 1 base from V and 4 from J; bases not matched to a gene: 3. CDR3 loop: CASSLVASGGETQYF. CDR3 coding DNA: TGTGCCAGCAGCTTAGTTGCTAGCGGGGGAGAGACCCAGTACTTC.

The J gene is TRBJ2-6, the V gene TRBV4-1; TRBD2 matches 7 bases. Germline trimming cut 4 bases from V and 0 bases from J; bases unmatched to any gene: 9. This CDR3 contains 18 residues. CDR1 MGHRA and CDR2 YSYEKL come from the germline V gene. The CDR3 DNA sequence: TGCGCCAGCAGCCGAACTAGCGAAAAAGACTCTGGGGCCAACGTCCTGACTTTC. Protein: CASSRTSEKDSGANVLTF.

The CDR3 sequence: CSVGQGGYNEQFF. CDR3 in DNA: TGCAGCGTAGGACAGGGGGGATACAATGAGCAGTTCTTC. The chain couples TRBV29-1 to TRBJ2-1; 10 positions match TRBD1. The junction had 3 bases not matched to a gene; V was cut back by 6 bases and J by 4 bases. The CDR3 covers 13 residues. The germline gives CDR1 SQVTM, CDR2 ANQGSEA.

The J gene is TRBJ2-5, the V gene TRBV7-2; D is possibly TRBD1 (5 bases). The V end lost 3 bases, the J end lost 5 bases, and 10 bases lay between the germline ends. Germline V gives CDR1 SGHTA, CDR2 FQGNSA. This CDR3 is 13 amino acids long. CDR3 protein: CASSFQGYETQYF. The CDR3 DNA is TGTGCCAGCAGCTTCCAGGGCTATGAGACCCAGTACTTC. Based on the CDR3 plus reference TRBV7-2 and TRBJ2-5, the full variable domain is GAGVSQSPSNKVTEKGKDVELRCDPISGHTALYWYRQSLGQGLEFLIYFQGNSAPDKSGLPSDRFSAERTGGSVSTLTIQRTQQEDSAVYLCASSFQGYETQYFGPGTRLLVL.

For this clonotype: One base away lies a much larger clone, so this may be a sequencing read error. CDR3 sequence reads: CAIGQNTEAFF. Here the CDR3 DNA reads TGTGCCATTGGACAGAACACTGAAGCTTTCTTT. The chain recombines TRBV10-3 with TRBJ1-1, with a possible D match to TRBD1 (5 bases). The V end was cut by 9 bases, the J end by 1 base, with 6 bases between. The CDR3 has 11 amino acids. The germline CDR1 and CDR2 sequences are ENHRY and SYGVKD.

This clonotype has a handful of counts. The chain uses TRBV20-1 and TRBJ2-7; D is possibly TRBD1 or TRBD2 (5 bases each). This CDR3 region has 11 residues. Germline lookup yields CDR1 DFQATT and CDR2 SNEGSKA (reference sequence). Trimming pared 6 bases from V and 4 bases from J, leaving 10 bases between. The CDR3 spells CSAAGTYEQYF. CDR3 sequence (DNA): TGCAGTGCGGCAGGGACGTACGAGCAGTACTTC.

J is TRBJ2-3 and V is TRBV5-1; TRBD2 aligns across 10 bases. CDR1 is SGHRS, CDR2 YFSETQ, per germline. The CDR3 is made up of 16 amino acids. The V segment lost 7 bases and the J segment 10 bases; nucleotides outside the gene matches: 18. The CDR3 loop reads CASRDGQSGRASSQYF. The DNA of the CDR3 is TGCGCCAGCCGGGACGGACAGAGCGGGAGGGCCAGTTCGCAGTATTTT.

The chain joins TRBV12-3 or TRBV12-4 to TRBJ1-1, with a weak D call TRBD1 (6 bases). With 3 bases removed from V and 0 bases from J, the gap between germline ends came to 11 bases. CDR3 size: 15 residues. The CDR3 DNA is TGTGCCAGCAGTTTCGGGGGCACAATGAACACTGAAGCTTTCTTT. This gives the protein CASSFGGTMNTEAFF.

This clonotype appeared a few times. The genes are TRBV24-1 and TRBJ2-7, with TRBD2 identical over 7 bases. CDR1 is KGHDR, CDR2 SFDVKD, per germline. J was trimmed by 4 bases and V by 3 bases; bases with no gene match: 8. This CDR3 contains 15 residues. The CDR3 region is CATSDTSEKGYEQYF. CDR3 nucleotides: TGTGCCACCAGTGATACTAGCGAAAAAGGGTACGAGCAGTACTTC.